Listed below are T cell receptor beta chains from one sample, sequenced in a study of read filtering for tumor transcriptome and immune sequencing. Each CDR3 protein gets one entry after TCRdb re-called the reads with MiXCR. The table records 43,000 or so distinct CDR3 sequences, about 12% of them present only once. Sequencing was carried out using a population of CD138-negative cells sorted from bone marrow. The receptors originated from a donor aged 40 or over with multiple myeloma. The conserved cysteine and the conserved F or W are not part of the CDR3 here.

v_gene: TRBV6-2/TRBV6-3
CDR3aa: ASSPAGDSYNEQF

v_gene: TRBV20-1
CDR3aa: SATPKRTAYQPQH

v_gene: TRBV4-1
CDR3aa: ASSQDFRGSNYEQY

v_gene: TRBV5-1
CDR3aa: ASSLLLAGVGEQY

v_gene: TRBV5-1
CDR3aa: ASSGGTTLSDTQY

v_gene: TRBV12-3/TRBV12-4
CDR3aa: ASSSFVYTEAF

v_gene: TRBV10-3
CDR3aa: ATSGTKQETQY

v_gene: TRBV18
CDR3aa: ASSPRTSGVLTGELF

v_gene: TRBV20-1
CDR3aa: SALARSVTTDTQY

v_gene: TRBV4-3
CDR3aa: ASSQQRERMNEQF

v_gene: TRBV4-1
CDR3aa: ASSQAELLAGEQF

v_gene: TRBV7-9
CDR3aa: ASNWEEDGTDTQY

v_gene: TRBV7-9
CDR3aa: TSSFLKLAGGYLF

v_gene: TRBV29-1
CDR3aa: SVALGVSNQPQH

v_gene: TRBV30
CDR3aa: AWSRQGPGANVLT

v_gene: TRBV19
CDR3aa: ASSTQGNQPQH

v_gene: TRBV7-2
CDR3aa: ASREQGGKTQY

v_gene: TRBV20-1
CDR3aa: SAPPAGGSYNEQF

v_gene: TRBV7-9
CDR3aa: ASSLEWSGELF

v_gene: TRBV6-2/TRBV6-3
CDR3aa: ASSYQRFPVDQPQH

v_gene: TRBV7-9
CDR3aa: ASSLPRDSPNTGELF

v_gene: TRBV10-2
CDR3aa: ASTGSIQTITTNYGYT

v_gene: TRBV29-1
CDR3aa: SVAEGDEAQY

v_gene: TRBV7-8
CDR3aa: ASSFRGASGDTQY

v_gene: TRBV24-1
CDR3aa: ATSDSRDGGDEQY

v_gene: TRBV20-1
CDR3aa: SANIGGVGDTQY

v_gene: TRBV29-1
CDR3aa: SSQNTDTQY

v_gene: TRBV4-2
CDR3aa: ASSQEYRTGGTYEQY

v_gene: TRBV24-1
CDR3aa: ATSARSGQVTGTDTQY